This T cell receptor (beta chain) was found in a study of OX40 agonist ivuxolimab in advanced cancers. Points from the study as a whole: Mean expanded clone counts were higher in CD8+ than CD4+ T cells.

TCRdb keeps only in-frame clones here, not all; method: immunoSEQ multiplex PCR. Of fewer than 30,000 clones in the sample, about 76% were seen once. In the case of this clone: Its antigen is not known.

Sequences were derived from CD4+ or CD8+ T cells sorted from blood, sampled in a trial of the OX40 agonist ivuxolimab. This TCR was recovered from an adult with an advanced solid tumor such as melanoma, head and neck, liver or kidney cancer.

The CDR3 loop reads CASSLTGLAGNPSSDTQYF. Written as DNA, the CDR3 is TGTGCCAGCAGCTTAACGGGACTAGCGGGGAACCCGAGCTCAGATACGCAGTATTTT. The V and J genes are TRBV7-3 and TRBJ2-3; 13 bases are a match to TRBD2. J gave up 4 bases and V 0 bases, and 10 bases lay outside the gene matches. Germline loops: CDR1 SGHTA, CDR2 FQGTGA. The CDR3 has 19 amino acids.